This is a list of T cell receptor beta chains from one sample in a study of blood T cell repertoires in COVID-19. The table came from immunoSEQ multiplex PCR; TCRdb's copy has only in-frame clones and leaves some out. The table has some 190,000 clones, about 84% seen once; the top ten hold 5.6%. The sample was PBMCs or T cells enriched from blood (not recorded which). Every receptor here comes from a man aged 40-49 years with acute COVID-19. The CDR3 runs from the conserved cysteine through the conserved F or W. The order of the fields is V gene, D gene, clone size, J gene, CDR3 DNA, CDR3 protein. D genes are given only for firm matches. Size is omitted from some rows. Given values are once, few, many or a class for expanded clones.

TRBV2	.	.	TRBJ2-6	TGTGCCAGCAGCCCAGGGAACTCTGGGGCCAACGTCCTGACTTTC	CASSPGNSGANVLTF
TRBV18	.	.	TRBJ1-1	TGTGCCAGCTCCCCCGGGCGGGACGCTGAAGCTTTCTTT	CASSPGRDAEAFF
TRBV28	TRBD1	.	TRBJ1-2	TGTGCCAGCAGCCTGAACCGGGCGGGACAGAGCTATGGCTACACCTTC	CASSLNRAGQSYGYTF
TRBV13	TRBD2	few	TRBJ2-7	TGTGCCAGCAGCCACTTAGCGGGATACGAGCAGTACTTC	CASSHLAGYEQYF
TRBV14	.	.	TRBJ1-1	TGTGCCAGCAGCCCCGGAGGGACTGAAGCTTTCTTT	CASSPGGTEAFF
TRBV5-1	.	.	TRBJ2-1	TGCGCCAGCATCCTGGGGCAGACCACGTACAATGAGCAGTTCTTC	CASILGQTTYNEQFF
TRBV25-1	.	.	TRBJ1-1	TGTGCCAGCAGTGAATGGGGGCGGGGGATGAACACTGAAGCTTTCTTT	CASSEWGRGMNTEAFF
TRBV7-8	.	.	TRBJ1-2	TGTGCCAGCAGCTTAGTTGCAGGGACTACCAGCTACACCTTC	CASSLVAGTTSYTF
TRBV4-1	.	.	TRBJ2-3	TGCGCCAGCAGCCAAGTCTCGGAGGATACGCAGTATTTT	CASSQVSEDTQYF
TRBV5-1	.	.	TRBJ2-7	TGCGCCAGCAACCGGGACACCAACTACGAGCAGTACTTC	CASNRDTNYEQYF
TRBV5-1	.	once	TRBJ1-2	TGCGCCAGCAGCTTCTCACCCGGGGGGTCCCGTGGCTACACCTTC	CASSFSPGGSRGYTF
TRBV2	.	.	TRBJ1-4	TGTGCCAGCAGTGAGGGTGGACAGCGTAATGAAAAACTGTTTTTT	CASSEGGQRNEKLFF
TRBV24-1	TRBD1	.	TRBJ1-5	TGTGCCACCAGTGGGACCCGGGACAGGGCCTATCAGCCCCAGCATTTT	CATSGTRDRAYQPQHF
TRBV28	.	few	TRBJ1-5	TGTGCCAGCAGTTTAGGGGCGTTGGGCAATCAGCCCCAGCATTTT	CASSLGALGNQPQHF
TRBV20-1	.	.	TRBJ2-7	TGCAGTGCTAGTGCACTAGGGAGCTCCTACGAGCAGTACTTC	CSASALGSSYEQYF
TRBV3-1/TRBV3-2	TRBD2	.	TRBJ2-7	TGTGCCAGCAGCCCGAGGGTCGGGGGGAGTTACCCCTACGAGCAGTACTTC	CASSPRVGGSYPYEQYF
TRBV9	.	.	TRBJ2-5	TGTGCCAGCAGCCCCTTGGGGAGGGAGACCCAGTACTTC	CASSPLGRETQYF
TRBV5-1	TRBD1	.	TRBJ2-7	TGCGCCAGCAGCTTGGATGGGACAGGGAAGTACGAGCAGTACTTC	CASSLDGTGKYEQYF
TRBV19	.	once	TRBJ2-7	TGTGCCAGTAGTATTTTAATGACAGCCAGGGTCTACGAGCAGTACTTC	CASSILMTARVYEQYF
TRBV30	.	.	TRBJ1-5	TGTGCCTGGAGTGTACGTGGAAGAGGGTCTAATCAGCCCCAGCATTTT	CAWSVRGRGSNQPQHF
TRBV10-2	.	.	TRBJ1-1	TGCGCCAGCAGTGAGAGGGGATTCGAGACTGAAGCTTTCTTT	CASSERGFETEAFF
TRBV2	TRBD2	few	TRBJ2-5	TGTGCCTCAGCGGGAGGGTCGGAGACCCAGTACTTC	CASAGGSETQYF
TRBV3-1/TRBV3-2	.	few	TRBJ1-3	TGTGCCAGCAGCCAATCGGGGGTTGAGAACACCATATATTTT	CASSQSGVENTIYF
TRBV6-4	.	.	TRBJ2-5	TGTGCCAGCAGCGCTACGACTGGAGGGCCCCAGTACTTC	CASSATTGGPQYF
TRBV3-1/TRBV3-2	TRBD2	.	TRBJ2-1	TGTGCCAGCAGCCTAGTAGCGGGAGCCATTTACAATGAGCAGTTCTTC	CASSLVAGAIYNEQFF
TRBV6-5	.	.	TRBJ1-1	TGTGCCAGCAGTTGGGGGCAAAACACTGAAGCTTTCTTT	CASSWGQNTEAFF
TRBV4-1	TRBD1	.	TRBJ2-7	TGCGCCAGCAGCCACCGGGACAGGGGCTACGAGCAGTACTTC	CASSHRDRGYEQYF
TRBV19	.	.	TRBJ2-5	TGTGCCAGTAAGGTTTTGGGGGGAGAGACCCAGTACTTC	CASKVLGGETQYF
TRBV2	TRBD1	once	TRBJ2-7	TGTGCCAGCACCCGGACAGGGGAATACGAGCAGTACTTC	CASTRTGEYEQYF
TRBV7-3	TRBD2	.	TRBJ2-7	TGTGCCAGCAGCTTAAGTCTAGCGGGAGGCAACTACGAGCAGTACTTC	CASSLSLAGGNYEQYF
TRBV4-1	.	.	TRBJ2-5	TGCGCCAGCAGCCAAGATCCCGGCAGAGCGGAGACCCAGTACTTC	CASSQDPGRAETQYF
TRBV19	.	.	TRBJ2-5	TGTGCCAGTAGTATGTGGGTAGCGGCCCAAGAGACCCAGTACTTC	CASSMWVAAQETQYF
TRBV10-3	TRBD1	.	TRBJ1-2	TGTGCCATCAGTGAGTCGAGGGACAGTTATGGCTACACCTTC	CAISESRDSYGYTF
TRBV28	TRBD2	.	TRBJ2-1	TGTGCCAGCAGTGGCGGACTAGCGGTCGATGAGCAGTTCTTC	CASSGGLAVDEQFF
TRBV5-6	.	.	TRBJ1-5	TGTGCCAGCAGCTCCCTCAATCAGCCCCAGCATTTT	CASSSLNQPQHF
TRBV4-1	.	.	TRBJ2-4	TGCGCCAGCAGCCAAGGGGTGGACTTGTGGGAAAACATTCAGTACTTC	CASSQGVDLWENIQYF
TRBV7-2	TRBD2	.	TRBJ2-3	TGTGCCAGCAGCTCACGTGGACTAGGGTCGGATACGCAGTATTTT	CASSSRGLGSDTQYF
TRBV28	TRBD1	.	TRBJ1-5	TGTGCCAGCAGGCAAACAGGGGGTGGCAATCAGCCCCAGCATTTT	CASRQTGGGNQPQHF
TRBV27	TRBD2	.	TRBJ2-1	TGTGCCAGCAGTTGGGACGGGAGGGGAGGGCCGGATGAGCAGTTCTTC	CASSWDGRGGPDEQFF
TRBV11-2	.	.	TRBJ2-7	TGTGCCAGCAGCTTCCTTCCCTACGAGCAGTACTTC	CASSFLPYEQYF
TRBV28	.	.	TRBJ1-4	TGTGCCAGTGGGACCAAGGGGGGAGGGGAAAAACTGTTTTTT	CASGTKGGGEKLFF
TRBV18	TRBD2	.	TRBJ2-1	TGTGCCAGCTCACCACCGGGACTAGCGGGAGTTGGCAATGAGCAGTTCTTC	CASSPPGLAGVGNEQFF
TRBV4-3	TRBD1	.	TRBJ2-1	TGCGCCAGCAGCCAGTCTCATAGGGGGCAGTACAATGAGCAGTTCTTC	CASSQSHRGQYNEQFF
TRBV7-2	TRBD1	.	TRBJ2-7	TGTGCCAGCAGCTTAGACCTATTTTCCGGGACAGGGGGCAACGAGCAGTACTTC	CASSLDLFSGTGGNEQYF
TRBV4-3	.	.	TRBJ2-5	TGCGCCAGCAGCCCCCTACGTAGCGCGAAAGAGACCCAGTACTTC	CASSPLRSAKETQYF
TRBV7-7	.	.	TRBJ1-4	TGTGCTAGCAGCTTAGGGATGGGAGGCGGTGAAAAACTGTTTTTT	CASSLGMGGGEKLFF
TRBV6-2/TRBV6-3	.	.	TRBJ1-5	TGTGCCAGCAGTACCTCCCCGGGTCCCCAGCATTTT	CASSTSPGPQHF
TRBV5-1	TRBD1	few	TRBJ1-5	TGCGCCAGCAGCTCGACAGGGGGAGATCAGCCCCAGCATTTT	CASSSTGGDQPQHF
TRBV19	TRBD2	.	TRBJ2-7	TGTGCCAGTAGCCCTGTCTCCGGGACTAGCGGGAGTTTTCAGTACTTC	CASSPVSGTSGSFQYF
TRBV30	.	.	TRBJ1-2	TGTGCCTGGAAGGAGGCTTTAAGGGACTATGGCTACACCTTC	CAWKEALRDYGYTF
TRBV28	.	.	TRBJ2-2	TGTGCCAGCAAGGACAGCGCCGGGGAGCTGTTTTTT	CASKDSAGELFF
TRBV7-2	.	.	TRBJ2-3	TGTGCCAGCAGCTCCGACTACCGCTATAGCACAGATACGCAGTATTTT	CASSSDYRYSTDTQYF
TRBV5-1	.	few	TRBJ1-4	TGCGCCAGCAGCCCCGAGCCTGCAACTAATGAAAAACTGTTTTTT	CASSPEPATNEKLFF
TRBV5-1	.	few	TRBJ1-1	TGCGCCAGCAGCTCCAACGAGGGAGCTTTCTTT	CASSSNEGAFF
TRBV7-3	.	.	TRBJ1-1	TGTGCCAGCAGCCTACAGGGTGGCACTGAAGCTTTCTTT	CASSLQGGTEAFF
TRBV7-9	TRBD2	.	TRBJ2-5	TGTGCCAGCAGCTCATTGACTAGCTGGGGTGGGGAGACCCAGTACTTC	CASSSLTSWGGETQYF
TRBV7-6	.	few	TRBJ1-5	TGTGCCAGCAGCTTAGGGGGCTTTAGCAATCAGCCCCAGCATTTT	CASSLGGFSNQPQHF
TRBV7-8	.	.	TRBJ2-7	TGTGCCAGCAGCGCCCAACTAGTCAGCTACGAGCAGTACTTC	CASSAQLVSYEQYF
TRBV30	.	.	TRBJ2-2	TGTGCCCGGATAGCCGCGAACACCGGGGAGCTGTTTTTT	CARIAANTGELFF